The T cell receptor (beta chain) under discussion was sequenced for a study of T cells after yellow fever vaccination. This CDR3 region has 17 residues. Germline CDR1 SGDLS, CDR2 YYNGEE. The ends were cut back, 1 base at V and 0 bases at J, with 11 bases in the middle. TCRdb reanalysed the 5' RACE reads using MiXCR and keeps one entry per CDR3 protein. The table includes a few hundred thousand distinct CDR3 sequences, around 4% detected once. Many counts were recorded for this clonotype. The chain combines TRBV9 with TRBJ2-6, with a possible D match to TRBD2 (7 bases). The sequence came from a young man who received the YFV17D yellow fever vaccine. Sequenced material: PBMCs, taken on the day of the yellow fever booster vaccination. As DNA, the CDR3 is TGTGCCAGCAGCGTAACCGGGGGGCCCTCTGGGGCCAACGTCCTGACTTTC. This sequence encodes CASSVTGGPSGANVLTF.